Each of the 32 T cell receptor beta chains below was sequenced from the same sample in a study of T-cell memory formation after mild COVID-19. TCRdb redid the calling of the 5' RACE reads with MiXCR, one entry per CDR3 protein. This sample has 150,000 to 200,000 distinct CDR3 sequences, with 10% to 15% found just once. Sequenced input: PBMCs or a T cell subset sorted from them (not recorded which). These receptors were taken from a man aged 18 to 35 who had mild COVID-19 (a few samples of this study predate the infection). Cell type and time point are not known.

The rearrangement links TRBV7-6 to TRBJ2-5; D is unresolved. The CDR3 consists of 15 residues. Germline V lookup: CDR1 SGHVS, CDR2 FNYEAQ. The V gene lost 2 bases and the J gene lost 5 bases, with 15 bases spanning the gap. As DNA, the CDR3 is TGTGCCAGCAGCTTACCCCGATCCGATCTCGAGACCCAGTACTTC. Its translation is CASSLPRSDLETQYF.

The CDR3 sequence: CASSLLLGGMETQYF. CDR3 DNA sequence: TGTGCCAGCAGCCTCTTACTAGGGGGGATGGAGACCCAGTACTTC. The genes are TRBV9 and TRBJ2-5; D is perhaps TRBD1 or TRBD2 (6 bases each). Germline assignment: CDR1 SGDLS and CDR2 YYNGEE. Trimming shortened V by 4 bases and J by 5 bases, and 18 bases separated the two germline ends. The CDR3 is 15 amino acids.

The V gene is TRBV5-1, the J gene TRBJ2-2; D gene ambiguous. V gave up 0 bases and J gave up 4 bases, with 10 bases separating them. Germline V lookup: CDR1 SGHRS, CDR2 YFSETQ. This CDR3 contains 15 residues. This CDR3 reads CASSLERASTGELFF. The CDR3 DNA sequence: TGCGCCAGCAGCTTGGAACGGGCCTCCACCGGGGAGCTGTTTTTT.

The V call is TRBV20-1, the J call TRBJ1-1; no reliable D call. The CDR3 covers 12 residues. CDR1 is DFQATT and CDR2 is SNEGSKA in the germline V gene (reference sequence). Trimming removed 3 bases at V and 4 bases at J, with 9 bases between. The CDR3 loop reads CSASSRGTEAFF. The CDR3, as DNA: TGCAGTGCTAGTAGCCGGGGCACTGAAGCTTTCTTT.

This clonotype was counted ten times or more. The chain combines TRBV7-9 with TRBJ2-5, with D hard to call. CDR1 and CDR2 (germline): SEHNR, FQNEAQ (reference sequence). V lost 2 bases and J 7 bases, leaving 11 bases between the germline ends. This CDR3 has 13 residues. CDR3 amino acids: CASSLQSVGTQYF. For the CDR3, the DNA is TGTGCCAGCAGCTTACAGTCAGTGGGGACCCAGTACTTC.

The count of this clonotype is one. The V gene is TRBV6-2 or TRBV6-3, the J gene TRBJ1-5, with a weak D call TRBD1 (5 bases). CDR1 MNHEY and CDR2 SVGEGT come from the germline V gene. Trimming removed 5 bases at V and 4 bases at J, with 21 bases between. This CDR3 has 17 amino acids. CDR3 nucleotide sequence: TGTGCCAGCAGTCAAGGGACCTTTATCGCGATTAATCAGCCCCAGCATTTT. This translates into CASSQGTFIAINQPQHF.

The gene calls are TRBV6-2 or TRBV6-3 and TRBJ1-2, with D tentatively TRBD1 (6 bases). V dropped 3 bases and J dropped 2 bases, with 7 bases sitting between them. The CDR3 runs to 13 residues. Looked up from germline, CDR1 is MNHEY and CDR2 is SVGEGT. CDR3 amino acids: CASSYGQNYGYTF. DNA for the CDR3: TGTGCCAGCAGTTATGGACAGAACTATGGCTACACCTTC.

In its sample, this clonotype was seen many times. V and J are TRBV11-2 and TRBJ1-2; no clear D. CDR1 is SGHAT, CDR2 FQNNGV, per germline. The V end lost 4 bases, the J end lost 5 bases, and 8 bases lay between the germline ends. There are 12 residues in the CDR3. CDR3 amino acids: CASSSPGYGYTF. CDR3 DNA sequence: TGTGCCAGCAGCTCTCCGGGGTATGGCTACACCTTC.

This clonotype came up a few times. The chain combines TRBV18 with TRBJ1-1, with D possibly TRBD1 on 5 matching bases. The length of the CDR3 is 14 residues. CDR1 is KGHSH and CDR2 is LQKENI in the germline V gene. With 1 base removed from V and 3 bases from J, the gap between germline ends came to 9 bases. CDR3 in DNA: TGTGCCAGCTCACCACAGGGGTGGGACACTGAAGCTTTCTTT. Translation: CASSPQGWDTEAFF.

In this sample, this clonotype turned up a few times. The chain couples TRBV23-1 to TRBJ2-7, with TRBD2 matching 8 bases. TRBV23-1 is an open reading frame, and its role is uncertain. V dropped 0 bases and J dropped 0; count of bases not matched to a gene: 1. The CDR3 is made up of 15 amino acids. The CDR3 nucleotides are TGCGCCAGCAGTCAATCAACTAGCGGCTCCTACGAGCAGTACTTC. It yields the protein CASSQSTSGSYEQYF.

CDR3 in amino acids: CASSPEGYGYTF. CDR3 in DNA: TGCGCCAGCAGCCCCGAGGGTTATGGCTACACCTTC. The chain has TRBV5-1 and TRBJ1-2; D gene ambiguous. CDR1 is SGHRS, CDR2 YFSETQ, per germline. V dropped 4 bases and J dropped 5 bases, with 9 bases sitting between them. This CDR3 is built from 12 residues.

The chain recombines TRBV5-1 with TRBJ1-1; D is undetermined. The V end was cut by 2 bases, the J end by 2 bases, with 10 bases between. The CDR3 consists of 14 residues. The germline gives CDR1 SGHRS, CDR2 YFSETQ. The DNA of the CDR3 is TGCGCCAGCAGCTTTTCCGAACGTAACACTGAAGCTTTCTTT. Its protein product is CASSFSERNTEAFF.

In its sample, this clonotype was seen a few times. The gene calls are TRBV7-2 and TRBJ2-3; D is uncertain. Trimming shortened V by 4 bases and J by 6 bases, and 11 bases separated the two germline ends. CDR3 length: 13 residues. CDR1 and CDR2 from the germline V gene are SGHTA and FQGNSA. The CDR3 sequence is CASSSRVGDTQYF. The CDR3 DNA reads as TGTGCCAGCAGCTCCCGAGTGGGGGATACGCAGTATTTT.

This clonotype was detected ten times or more. This chain joins TRBV7-9 and TRBJ2-1; D gene ambiguous. Germline lookup yields CDR1 SEHNR and CDR2 FQNEAQ (reference sequence). V was clipped by 6 bases and J by 9 bases, with 24 bases between them. CDR3 length: 16 amino acids. DNA of the CDR3: TGTGCCAGCAGTTCGCGTGGCGGAGCGTCGAGCGTTGAGCAGTTCTTC. Amino acid sequence: CASSSRGGASSVEQFF.

This clonotype was detected only a few times. The genes are TRBV4-1 and TRBJ1-1, with D unresolved. CDR3 size: 13 residues. Germline CDR1 MGHRA, CDR2 YSYEKL. V lost 2 bases to trimming and J lost 0 bases, with 4 bases between them. CDR3 in DNA: TGCGCCAGCAGCCAAACAGTGAACACTGAAGCTTTCTTT. Protein product: CASSQTVNTEAFF.

The genes are TRBV7-2 and TRBJ1-5, with D possibly TRBD1 on 6 matching bases. Germline V CDR1 and CDR2: SGHTA, FQGNSA. The length of the CDR3 is 15 residues. V was clipped by 3 bases and J by 6 bases, with 15 bases between them. The CDR3 DNA is TGTGCCAGCAGCTTGCCGGGGGGGCCAGGTCAGCCCCAGCATTTT. Translation: CASSLPGGPGQPQHF.

A few counts support this clonotype. The rearrangement uses TRBV28 and TRBJ2-5; possibly TRBD2 for D (6 bases). CDR3 length: 14 residues. The germline V gene encodes CDR1 MDHEN and CDR2 SYDVKM. Trimming cost V 7 bases and J 1 base, with 13 bases left between them. The CDR3 loop is CASNPGGTQETQYF. The CDR3, as DNA: TGTGCCAGCAACCCCGGAGGGACCCAAGAGACCCAGTACTTC.

J is TRBJ1-1 and V is TRBV29-1; D is undetermined. The CDR3 is 13 residues long. V was trimmed by 7 bases and J by 3 bases, leaving 15 bases between them. CDR1 SQVTM and CDR2 ANQGSEA come from the germline V gene. CDR3 loop: CSGERNRDTEAFF. CDR3 sequence (DNA): TGCAGCGGTGAGAGAAATCGGGACACTGAAGCTTTCTTT.

The chain uses TRBV6-2 or TRBV6-3 and TRBJ2-3, with a weak D call TRBD1 (5 bases). In germline, CDR1 is MNHEY, CDR2 SVGEGT. V gave up 2 bases and J gave up 0 bases, with 9 bases separating them. The CDR3 spans 15 residues. DNA for the CDR3: TGTGCCAGCAGTTACGACAGAACGAGCACAGATACGCAGTATTTT. Translated: CASSYDRTSTDTQYF.

The rearrangement links TRBV20-1 to TRBJ1-2; 8 bases fit TRBD1. The length of the CDR3 is 13 residues. The germline V gene encodes CDR1 DFQATT and CDR2 SNEGSKA (reference sequence). V shed 6 bases, J shed 2 bases, and the junction held 5 bases outside the gene matches. CDR3 coding DNA: TGCAGTGCCTACGCAGGGGGCAACTATGGCTACACCTTC. This gives the protein CSAYAGGNYGYTF.

This chain links TRBV5-6 with TRBJ1-5, with no clear D. CDR3 length equals 16 residues. Trimming stripped 0 bases from V and 0 bases from J, with 10 bases between. The germline gives CDR1 SGHDT, CDR2 YYEEEE. This chain's CDR3 is CASSLAAQHSNQPQHF. DNA for the CDR3: TGTGCCAGCAGCTTGGCCGCACAGCATAGCAATCAGCCCCAGCATTTT.

The chain recombines TRBV3-1 with TRBJ2-5, with D possibly called TRBD1 or TRBD2 (5 bases each). Germline V gives CDR1 LGHDT, CDR2 YNNKEL (reference sequence). This CDR3 spans 15 amino acids. V was shortened by 0 bases and J by 5 bases, with 13 bases between the two germline ends. DNA for the CDR3: TGTGCCAGCAGCCAAGATCTCGGGGCTGCGGAGACCCAGTACTTC. Translating gives CASSQDLGAAETQYF.

The V gene is TRBV15, the J gene TRBJ2-4, with 9 bases lining up with TRBD1. The V segment lost 4 bases and the J segment 6 bases; nucleotides outside the gene matches: 4. This CDR3 is built from 14 residues. The germline gives CDR1 LNHNV, CDR2 YYDKDF (reference sequence). DNA for the CDR3: TGTGCCACCAGCACACCGGGACAGGGAAACATTCAGTACTTC. Translation: CATSTPGQGNIQYF.

This clonotype was seen repeatedly, ten times or more. The chain carries TRBV10-1 and TRBJ2-7; 8 bases are a match to TRBD1. Germline CDR1 is WNHNN and CDR2 is SYGVQD (reference sequence). The CDR3 consists of 12 residues. The V segment lost 8 bases and the J segment 1 base; nucleotides outside the gene matches: 1. The CDR3 DNA follows: TGCGCCAGCGGGGACAGGTCCTACGAGCAGTACTTC. This codes for CASGDRSYEQYF.

This clonotype was counted ten times or more. The chain recombines TRBV18 with TRBJ1-1; D not certain. CDR1 and CDR2 from the germline V gene are KGHSH and LQKENI. The CDR3 spans 14 residues. The ends were cut back, 6 bases at V and 5 bases at J, with 16 bases in the middle. DNA of the CDR3: TGTGCCAGCTCTTCATCACTGGAGGGAACTGAAGCTTTCTTT. It is translated as CASSSSLEGTEAFF.

This clonotype occurred a few times. The genes are TRBV7-9 and TRBJ2-1, with TRBD1 matching over 10 bases. V gave up 7 bases and J gave up 8 bases; unmatched junction bases: 5. From germline, CDR1 is SEHNR and CDR2 FQNEAQ (reference sequence). The CDR3 has 13 amino acids. The CDR3 DNA reads as TGTGCCAGCACGGGACAGGGGAGGCATGAGCAGTTCTTC. Translated: CASTGQGRHEQFF. Based on the CDR3 plus reference TRBV7-9 and TRBJ2-1, the full variable domain is DTGVSQNPRHKITKRGQNVTFRCDPISEHNRLYWYRQTLGQGPEFLTYFQNEAQLEKSRLLSDRFSAERPKGSFSTLEIQRTEQGDSAMYLCASTGQGRHEQFFGPGTRLTVL.

This clonotype was recorded many times. The chain couples TRBV5-1 to TRBJ2-7; TRBD2 agrees at 11 bases. This CDR3 has 17 amino acids. Germline loops: CDR1 SGHRS, CDR2 YFSETQ. Trimming cost V 4 bases and J 0 bases; bases outside gene matches: 9. The CDR3 bases are TGCGCCAGCAGCCCACCTACTAGCGGGGGCTTCTCCTACGAGCAGTACTTC. Translation gives CASSPPTSGGFSYEQYF. Filled out from reference TRBV5-1 and TRBJ2-7, the complete variable domain reads KAGVTQTPRYLIKTRGQQVTLSCSPISGHRSVSWYQQTPGQGLQFLFEYFSETQRNKGNFPGRFSGRQFSNSRSEMNVSTLELGDSALYLCASSPPTSGGFSYEQYFGPGTRLTVT.

The V and J genes are TRBV7-3 and TRBJ2-2, with D unclear. The CDR3 spans 13 residues. V was clipped by 8 bases and J by 4 bases, with 11 bases between them. From germline, CDR1 is SGHTA and CDR2 FQGTGA. CDR3 DNA sequence: TGTGCCAGCTCTCCCCTGACCACCGGGGAGCTGTTTTTT. This sequence encodes CASSPLTTGELFF.

This clonotype has a handful of counts. This chain joins TRBV5-1 and TRBJ2-1; D remains unclear. The CDR3 has 13 residues. V lost 2 bases and J lost 6, with 9 bases in between. Germline V gene data show CDR1 as SGHRS and CDR2 as YFSETQ. The CDR3 is CASSFEPFNEQFF. CDR3 in DNA: TGCGCCAGCAGCTTCGAACCCTTCAATGAGCAGTTCTTC.

This clonotype turned up a few times. This sequence joins TRBV5-1 and TRBJ1-1; 8 bases are shared with TRBD1. After removal of 0 bases from V and 3 bases from J, the junction contained 7 bases not matched to a gene. Germline CDR1 SGHRS, CDR2 YFSETQ. This CDR3 is 16 amino acids long. CDR3 in amino acids: CASSLAGGAYDTEAFF. The CDR3 coding sequence is TGCGCCAGCAGCTTGGCAGGGGGCGCGTATGACACTGAAGCTTTCTTT.

In its sample, this clonotype was seen a few times. The genes are TRBV10-3 and TRBJ2-5, with D tentatively TRBD1 (6 bases). Germline V CDR1 and CDR2: ENHRY, SYGVKD. The CDR3 length is 17 residues. V dropped 3 bases and J dropped 4 bases, with 21 bases sitting between them. CDR3 sequence (DNA): TGTGCCATCAGTGACGGCAGGGGTTCCTTTCGCAGAGAGACCCAGTACTTC. Its protein is CAISDGRGSFRRETQYF.

In its sample, this clonotype was seen a few times. V gene TRBV15 combines with J gene TRBJ2-1; TRBD1 might be the D (6 bases). The germline V gene encodes CDR1 LNHNV and CDR2 YYDKDF (reference sequence). The CDR3 contains 12 residues. Trimming stripped 3 bases from V and 9 bases from J, with 9 bases between. CDR3 DNA sequence: TGTGCCACCAGCAGCCCCAGGGGTGAGCAGTTCTTC. As protein: CATSSPRGEQFF.